The next 5 T cell receptor beta chains were all read from a single sample in a study of T cell responses to AZD1222 COVID-19 vaccine. Some clones are missing from TCRdb's copy, which holds only in-frame ones; the method was immunoSEQ multiplex PCR. Of some 99,000 clones listed, 87% are singletons. The source material was peripheral blood, sampled 28 days after the second AZD1222 dose. The receptors come from an adult who received the AZD1222 COVID-19 vaccine.

This clone was picked up one time. CDR3 nucleotides: TGTGCCAGCAGCTTCGACACAAAAAAGGAGCCCCAGCATTTT. It is translated as CASSFDTKKEPQHF. The rearrangement joins TRBV12-1 to TRBJ1-5; the D segment call TRBD1 is taken from the table without a DNA check. TRBV12-1 corresponds to a pseudogene. The CDR3 is 14 residues long.

The chain couples TRBV4-2 to TRBJ2-5, with a tentative D call TRBD1 (5 bases). Germline V gene sequence: CDR1 LGHNA, CDR2 YNFKEQ. The V and J ends lost 0 bases and 4 bases respectively, with 12 bases between them. CDR3 length: 15 residues. The CDR3 region has the DNA TGTGCCAGCAGCCAAGAGTACAGGACCCTAGAGACCCAGTACTTC. Translating gives CASSQEYRTLETQYF.

This chain connects TRBV19 to TRBJ1-1; no clear D. CDR1 is LNHDA and CDR2 is SQIVND in the germline V gene (reference sequence). Between the trimmed V and J ends, which lost 3 bases and 5 bases, there was a span of 7 bases. This CDR3 comprises 12 residues. The chain's CDR3 is CASSMGGTEAFF. In DNA form, the CDR3 reads TGTGCCAGTAGTATGGGTGGGACTGAAGCTTTCTTT. Looking up the rest from reference TRBV19 and TRBJ1-1 gives the full variable domain: DGGITQSPKYLFRKEGQNVTLSCEQNLNHDAMYWYRQDPGQGLRLIYYSQIVNDFQKGDIAEGYSVSREKKESFPLTVTSAQKNPTAFYLCASSMGGTEAFFGQGTRLTVV.

V is TRBV30 and J is TRBJ1-2; 8 bases align to TRBD1. V shed 3 bases, J shed 6 bases, and the junction held 12 bases outside the gene matches. Germline CDR1 GTSNPN, CDR2 SVGIG (reference sequence). The CDR3 covers 15 residues. The CDR3 DNA reads TGTGCCTGGAGAGACAGGGGAGTTCCTCCTCATGGCTACACCTTC. As protein: CAWRDRGVPPHGYTF.

The chain has TRBV5-4 and TRBJ2-7; 10 nucleotides agree with TRBD2. This CDR3 has 15 residues. J gave up 12 bases and V 4 bases, and 16 bases lay outside the gene matches. CDR1 and CDR2 (germline): SGHNT, YYREEE (reference sequence). CDR3 in DNA: TGTGCCAGCAGCGGCACCTCCGGGACTAGCGCCTCGCGGTACTTC. It codes for CASSGTSGTSASRYF. Using reference TRBV5-4 and TRBJ2-7 for the parts outside the CDR3, the full variable domain is ETGVTQSPTHLIKTRGQQVTLRCSSQSGHNTVSWYQQALGQGPQFIFQYYREEENGRGNFPPRFSGLQFPNYSSELNVNALELDDSALYLCASSGTSGTSASRYFGPGTRLTVT.